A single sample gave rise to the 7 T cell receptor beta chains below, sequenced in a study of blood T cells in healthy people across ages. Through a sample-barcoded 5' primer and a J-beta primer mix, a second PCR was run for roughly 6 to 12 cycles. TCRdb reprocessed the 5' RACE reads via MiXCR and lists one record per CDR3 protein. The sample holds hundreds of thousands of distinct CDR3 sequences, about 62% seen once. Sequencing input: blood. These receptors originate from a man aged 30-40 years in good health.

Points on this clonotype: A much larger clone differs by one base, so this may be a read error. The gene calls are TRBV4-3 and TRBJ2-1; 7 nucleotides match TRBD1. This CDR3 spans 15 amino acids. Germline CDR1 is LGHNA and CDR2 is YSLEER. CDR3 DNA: TGCGCCAGCAGCCAAGAAGGGGGCTCCTACAATGAGCATTTCTTC. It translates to CASSQEGGSYNEHFF.

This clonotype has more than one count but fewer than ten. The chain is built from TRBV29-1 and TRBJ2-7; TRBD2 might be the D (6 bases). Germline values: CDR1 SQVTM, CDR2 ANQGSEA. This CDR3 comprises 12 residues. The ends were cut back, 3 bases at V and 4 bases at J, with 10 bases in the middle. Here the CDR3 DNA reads TGCAGCGTTGATGGGGGGTCGTACGAGCAGTACTTC. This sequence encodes CSVDGGSYEQYF.

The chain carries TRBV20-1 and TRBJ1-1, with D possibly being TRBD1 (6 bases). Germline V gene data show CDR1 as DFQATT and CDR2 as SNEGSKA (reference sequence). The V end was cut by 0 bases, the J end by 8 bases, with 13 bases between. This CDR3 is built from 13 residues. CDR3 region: CSARDQGNREAFF. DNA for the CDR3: TGCAGTGCTAGAGATCAGGGGAACAGAGAAGCTTTCTTT.

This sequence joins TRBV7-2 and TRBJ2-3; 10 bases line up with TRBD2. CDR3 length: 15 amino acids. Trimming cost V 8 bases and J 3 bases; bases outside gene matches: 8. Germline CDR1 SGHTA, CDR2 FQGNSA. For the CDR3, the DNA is TGTGCCAGCGGCTCTAGCGGGGGAGGGACAGATACGCAGTATTTT. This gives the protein CASGSSGGGTDTQYF.

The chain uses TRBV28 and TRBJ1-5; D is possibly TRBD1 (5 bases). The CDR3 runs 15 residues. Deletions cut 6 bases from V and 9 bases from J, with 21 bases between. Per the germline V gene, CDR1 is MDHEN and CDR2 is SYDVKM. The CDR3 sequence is CASSPPRGVAGPQHF. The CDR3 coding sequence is TGTGCCAGCAGCCCCCCAAGGGGCGTAGCGGGGCCCCAGCATTTT.

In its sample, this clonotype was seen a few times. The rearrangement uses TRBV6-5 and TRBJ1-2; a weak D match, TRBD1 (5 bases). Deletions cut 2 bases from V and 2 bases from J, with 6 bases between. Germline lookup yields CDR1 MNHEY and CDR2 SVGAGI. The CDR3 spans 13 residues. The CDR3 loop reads CASSYGTNYGYTF. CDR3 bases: TGTGCCAGCAGTTACGGGACCAACTATGGCTACACCTTC.

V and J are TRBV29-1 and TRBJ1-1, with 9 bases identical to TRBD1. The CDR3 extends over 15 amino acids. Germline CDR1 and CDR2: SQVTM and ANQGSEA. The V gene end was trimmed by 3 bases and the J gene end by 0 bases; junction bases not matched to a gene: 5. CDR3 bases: TGCAGCGTTGATGAACAGGGGGCGGTGAACACTGAAGCTTTCTTT. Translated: CSVDEQGAVNTEAFF.